This T cell receptor beta chain was captured in a study of blood T cell repertoires in COVID-19. Trimming stripped 0 bases from V and 4 bases from J, with 7 bases between. This CDR3 has 14 residues. The germline gives CDR1 SGHRS, CDR2 YFSETQ. The data were produced by immunoSEQ multiplex PCR, yet TCRdb's version contains in-frame clones alone and is incomplete. The sample yields approximately 280,000 clones, just under 90% seen once. The clonotype comes from a woman aged 55-69 years who had recovered from COVID-19. This chain links TRBV5-1 with TRBJ2-2; the D is unclear. The sample taken for sequencing was PBMCs or T cells enriched from blood (not recorded which). The CDR3 protein is CASSLASVTGELFF. The CDR3, as DNA: TGCGCCAGCAGCTTGGCTTCCGTCACCGGGGAGCTGTTTTTT.